The clone carrying this T cell receptor (beta chain) was counted only a few times. The sample comes from a study of T cell clones after liver transplantation. Sequencing used immunoSEQ multiplex PCR; TCRdb keeps in-frame clones, though not all of them. The table lists 18,000 or so clones, around 89% of them singletons. CDR3 size: 18 residues. V was cut by 3 bases and J by 4 bases, with 24 bases left in between. Germline V CDR1 and CDR2: SGHVS, FQNEAQ. This clonotype originated in a human patient who received a liver transplant. Among the T cells, some may be from the graft donor. This chain links TRBV7-8 with TRBJ2-5, with D perhaps assigned TRBD1 or TRBD2 (5 bases each). The sequencing here drew on CD8+ T cells from blood, taken approximately 3.5 years after liver transplant. CDR3 DNA sequence: TGTGCCAGCAGCTTTTGGGGCAGTCGGGACCTCTTGCGAGAGACCCAGTACTTC. Its translation: CASSFWGSRDLLRETQYF.